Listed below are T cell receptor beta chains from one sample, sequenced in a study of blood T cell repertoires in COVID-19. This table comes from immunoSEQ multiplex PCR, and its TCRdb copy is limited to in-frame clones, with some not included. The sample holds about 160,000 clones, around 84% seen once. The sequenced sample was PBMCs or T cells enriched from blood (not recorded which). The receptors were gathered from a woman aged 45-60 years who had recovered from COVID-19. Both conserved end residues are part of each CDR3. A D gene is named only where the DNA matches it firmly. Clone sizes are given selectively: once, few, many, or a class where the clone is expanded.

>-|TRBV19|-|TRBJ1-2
CASTSGEGGYTF
TGTGCCAGTACCTCAGGGGAAGGCGGCTACACCTTC
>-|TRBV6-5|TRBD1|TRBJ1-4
CASSLSGGGLLEKLFF
TGTGCCAGCAGTTTGTCAGGGGGCGGACTGCTTGAAAAACTGTTTTTT
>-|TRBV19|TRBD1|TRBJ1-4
CASTSLTGGNEKLFF
TGTGCCAGTACCTCCTTGACAGGGGGAAATGAAAAACTGTTTTTT
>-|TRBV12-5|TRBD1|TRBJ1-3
CASGAQGAKNTIYF
TGTGCTAGTGGGGCGCAGGGGGCGAAAAACACCATATATTTT
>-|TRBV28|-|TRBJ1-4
CASSPETVLFNEKLFF
TGTGCCAGCAGTCCGGAGACGGTCTTATTTAATGAAAAACTGTTTTTT
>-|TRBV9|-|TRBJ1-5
CASSVSGVWNQPQHF
TGTGCCAGCAGCGTATCCGGGGTTTGGAATCAGCCCCAGCATTTT
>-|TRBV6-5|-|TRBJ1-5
CASSYKTGDQPQHF
TGTGCCAGCAGTTATAAGACAGGAGATCAGCCCCAGCATTTT
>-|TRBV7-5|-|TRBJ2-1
CARSLDFLAGDNEQFF
TGTGCCAGAAGCTTAGATTTTCTAGCGGGGGACAATGAGCAGTTCTTC
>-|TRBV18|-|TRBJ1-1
CASSPEGAGEAFF
TGTGCCAGCTCACCAGAAGGAGCGGGTGAAGCTTTCTTT
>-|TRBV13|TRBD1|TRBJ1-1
CASSLRTGLENTEAFF
TGTGCCAGCAGCCTACGGACAGGCCTCGAGAACACTGAAGCTTTCTTT
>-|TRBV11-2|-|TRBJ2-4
CASSVGLTTAVLAKNIQYF
TGTGCCAGCAGCGTGGGCCTAACGACAGCCGTTCTAGCCAAAAACATTCAGTACTTC
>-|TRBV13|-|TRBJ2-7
CASSLGQAPEQYF
TGTGCCAGCAGCTTAGGACAGGCTCCCGAGCAGTACTTC
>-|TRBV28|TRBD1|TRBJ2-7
CASISGTGNEQYF
TGTGCCAGCATCTCTGGGACAGGGAACGAGCAGTACTTC
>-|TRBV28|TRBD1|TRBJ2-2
CASRRQGARAGELFF
TGTGCCAGCAGAAGACAGGGGGCGCGGGCCGGGGAGCTGTTTTTT
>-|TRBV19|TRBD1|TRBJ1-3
CASSLGTGDNGNTIYF
TGTGCCAGTAGTCTAGGGACAGGGGATAACGGAAACACCATATATTTT
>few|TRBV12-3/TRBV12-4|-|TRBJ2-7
CASSTQYRERYF
TGTGCCAGCAGTACCCAGTACCGCGAGCGATACTTC
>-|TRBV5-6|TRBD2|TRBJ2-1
CASSPDGLAGDNEQFF
TGTGCCAGCAGCCCGGACGGACTAGCGGGAGACAATGAGCAGTTCTTC
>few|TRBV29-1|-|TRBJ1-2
CSVGKGAGSYTF
TGCAGCGTTGGGAAAGGGGCAGGAAGCTACACCTTC
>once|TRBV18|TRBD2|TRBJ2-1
CASSPVPRGGPGSYNEQFF
TGTGCCAGCTCACCAGTACCCCGGGGGGGCCCGGGCTCCTACAATGAGCAGTTCTTC
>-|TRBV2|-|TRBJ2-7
CASNPQGGPYEQYF
TGTGCCAGCAATCCTCAAGGGGGACCTTACGAGCAGTACTTC
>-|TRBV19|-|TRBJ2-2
CASRNLNTGELFF
TGTGCCAGCCGTAATTTGAACACCGGGGAGCTGTTTTTT
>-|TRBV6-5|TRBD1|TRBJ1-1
CASTEGGRGNTEAFF
TGTGCCAGCACCGAAGGGGGCCGGGGGAACACTGAAGCTTTCTTT
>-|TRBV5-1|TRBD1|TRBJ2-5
CASSLSDRAQETQYF
TGCGCCAGCAGCTTGAGCGACAGGGCGCAAGAGACCCAGTACTTC
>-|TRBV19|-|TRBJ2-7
CASSAGLGRYEQYF
TGTGCCAGTAGTGCGGGGCTCGGGAGATACGAGCAGTACTTC
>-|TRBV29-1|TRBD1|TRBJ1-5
CSVRQGAGANQPQHF
TGCAGCGTTAGACAGGGGGCAGGGGCGAATCAGCCCCAGCATTTT
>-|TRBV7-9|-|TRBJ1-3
CASSLKGGGNTIYF
TGTGCCAGCAGCTTAAAAGGAGGGGGAAACACCATATATTTT
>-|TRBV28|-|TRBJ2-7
CASTSDSTFYEQYF
TGTGCCAGCACCTCGGACAGCACTTTCTACGAGCAGTACTTC
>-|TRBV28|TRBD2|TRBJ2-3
CASSFPGTSGSADTQYF
TGTGCCAGCAGTTTCCCCGGGACTAGCGGGAGTGCAGATACGCAGTATTTT
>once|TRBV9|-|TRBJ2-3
CASSVGGTDTQYF
TGTGCCAGCAGCGTAGGAGGCACAGATACGCAGTATTTT
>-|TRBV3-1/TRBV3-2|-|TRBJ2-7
CASSHPGAGTYEQYF
TGTGCCAGCAGCCACCCTGGGGCAGGGACCTACGAGCAGTACTTC
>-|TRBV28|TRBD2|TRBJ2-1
CASSLLTSGDNEQFF
TGTGCCAGCAGCCTCTTGACTAGCGGAGACAATGAGCAGTTCTTC
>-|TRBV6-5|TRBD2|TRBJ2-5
CASSYLGASGSMTQYF
TGTGCCAGCAGTTACTTAGGGGCTAGCGGGAGTATGACCCAGTACTTC
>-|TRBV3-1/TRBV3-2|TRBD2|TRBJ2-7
CASSQDQLAGGPNEQYF
TGTGCCAGCAGCCAAGATCAACTAGCGGGGGGGCCCAACGAGCAGTACTTC
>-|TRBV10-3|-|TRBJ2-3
CATKTERSTDTQYF
TGTGCCACAAAGACGGAGAGATCCACAGATACGCAGTATTTT
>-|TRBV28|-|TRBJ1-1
CASNAGNTEAFF
TGTGCCAGCAACGCGGGAAACACTGAAGCTTTCTTT
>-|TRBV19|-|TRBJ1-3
CASSIPPDTIYF
TGTGCCAGTAGTATTCCACCGGACACCATATATTTT
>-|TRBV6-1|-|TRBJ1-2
CASSEPRDGYTF
TGTGCCAGCAGTGAACCCAGGGATGGCTACACCTTC
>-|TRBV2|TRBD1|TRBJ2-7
CASREGQVSSIEQYF
TGTGCCAGCAGGGAGGGACAGGTTTCCTCTATCGAGCAGTACTTC
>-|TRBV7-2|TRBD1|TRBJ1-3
CASSFPGQAGNTIYF
TGTGCCAGCAGCTTTCCGGGACAGGCTGGAAACACCATATATTTT